This T cell receptor (beta chain) was observed in a study of T cell changes during pregnancy in multiple sclerosis. Libraries were prepared by immunoSEQ multiplex PCR; TCRdb keeps only in-frame clonotypes and omits some of them. Seen here are 30,000 to 35,000 clones, approximately 86% observed once, and the top ten hold approximately 0.76%. V was pared by 5 bases and J by 4 bases, with 9 bases between. The CDR3 runs to 14 residues. Germline V gives CDR1 SGHDN, CDR2 FVKESK. The chain couples TRBV14 to TRBJ2-6; D gene uncertain. This sequence originates from a female donor in good health, enrolled as a control in a pregnancy study. The sequencing used CD4+ T cells from peripheral blood mononuclear cells, collected in the first trimester of pregnancy. The CDR3 nucleotides are TGTGCCAGCAGCTCTCTCGGGGGGGCCAACGTCCTGACTTTC. Its translation: CASSSLGGANVLTF.